Listed below are T cell receptor beta chains from one sample, sequenced in a study of glioma-infiltrating T cells after dendritic cell vaccination. Clones were read by immunoSEQ multiplex PCR, and TCRdb kept only the in-frame ones, dropping some. In the table there are about 96,000 clones, 79% of which are singletons. Sequencing used blood, obtained before dendritic cell vaccination. The receptors come from a human donor with glioblastoma. Each CDR3 is given with its conserved first and last residue. The D gene is left open where the match is weak. Expanded clones get a size class; other rows say once, few or many, or leave the size out.

TRBJ2-5,16,TRBV28,NA,TRBD2,CASSLWAGGGSETQYF,TGTGCCAGCAGTTTATGGGCGGGAGGGGGATCGGAGACCCAGTACTTC
TRBJ2-1,15,TRBV29-1,NA,TRBD2,CSLSFTSGSNNEQFF,TGCAGCTTGTCCTTTACTAGCGGGAGTAACAATGAGCAGTTCTTC
TRBJ2-2,13,TRBV5-1,NA,NA,CASSYELTGELFF,TGCGCCAGCAGTTATGAGTTGACCGGGGAGCTGTTTTTT
TRBJ2-3,15,TRBV6-1,NA,TRBD1,CASRPGQGNTDTQYF,TGTGCCAGCAGACCGGGACAGGGTAACACAGATACGCAGTATTTT
TRBJ2-1,16,TRBV7-6,NA,TRBD2,CASSLVAASGRNEQFF,TGTGCCAGCAGCTTAGTTGCGGCTAGCGGGAGGAATGAGCAGTTCTTC
TRBJ2-5,16,TRBV5-1,NA,TRBD2,CASSLVLAGAQETQYF,TGCGCCAGCAGCTTGGTTCTAGCGGGAGCCCAAGAGACCCAGTACTTC
TRBJ2-5,11,TRBV27,NA,NA,CASIRGGTQYF,TGTGCCAGCATAAGGGGAGGGACCCAGTACTTC
TRBJ1-5,15,TRBV25-1,few,TRBD1,CASSAPGQGYQPQHF,TGTGCCAGCAGCGCTCCGGGACAGGGATATCAGCCCCAGCATTTT
TRBJ1-2,12,TRBV5-4,NA,NA,CATNRDTGGYTF,TGTGCCACGAACCGGGACACGGGTGGCTACACCTTC
TRBJ1-1,16,TRBV27,once,TRBD1,CASSLFPTGANTEAFF,TGTGCCAGCAGTTTATTCCCCACAGGGGCGAACACTGAAGCTTTCTTT
TRBJ2-3,16,TRBV6-1,once,TRBD2,CASRERGGTSPDTQYF,TGTGCCAGCAGGGAACGGGGGGGGACTTCACCAGATACGCAGTATTTT
TRBJ2-1,13,TRBV9,NA,NA,CASIYEVENEQFF,TGTGCCAGCATCTATGAGGTAGAGAATGAGCAGTTCTTC
TRBJ1-1,14,TRBV6-5,once,NA,CASSRASGNTEAFF,TGTGCCAGCAGCAGAGCTTCAGGGAACACTGAAGCTTTCTTT
TRBJ1-2,15,TRBV7-6,NA,NA,CASSLGAGPPYGYTF,TGTGCCAGCAGCTTAGGGGCAGGCCCACCCTATGGCTACACCTTC
TRBJ1-6,14,TRBV2,NA,TRBD1,CASSEDRGGSPLHF,TGTGCCAGCAGTGAGGACAGGGGGGGTTCACCCCTCCACTTT
TRBJ2-4,16,TRBV7-9,NA,TRBD2,CASSLPPLAGTNIQYF,TGTGCCAGCAGCTTGCCCCCACTAGCGGGAACAAACATTCAGTACTTC
TRBJ2-3,15,TRBV11-2,NA,TRBD1,CASTLEQGRGDTQYF,TGTGCCAGCACCTTGGAACAGGGGCGAGGAGATACGCAGTATTTT
TRBJ1-2,13,TRBV30,NA,NA,CAWSTNRDTRPTF,TGTGCCTGGAGCACCAACCGGGACACCCGCCCAACCTTC
TRBJ1-5,16,TRBV28,NA,TRBD1,CASSFGTGVTNQPQHF,TGTGCCAGCAGTTTTGGGACAGGGGTTACCAATCAGCCCCAGCATTTT
TRBJ1-2,12,TRBV5-4,NA,NA,CASGREEDGYTF,TGTGCCAGCGGCAGAGAGGAGGATGGCTACACCTTC
TRBJ2-7,15,TRBV10-3,NA,TRBD1,CAISPETGGNGKQYF,TGTGCCATCAGTCCGGAGACAGGGGGCAATGGGAAGCAGTACTTC
TRBJ2-3,15,TRBV7-3,NA,NA,CASSKQGGSTDTQYF,TGTGCCAGCAGTAAACAGGGTGGGAGCACAGATACGCAGTATTTT
TRBJ2-5,15,TRBV28,once,TRBD1,CASSFQGAEGETQYF,TGTGCCAGCAGTTTCCAGGGGGCAGAAGGAGAGACCCAGTACTTC
TRBJ2-7,15,TRBV10-2,many,TRBD2,CASRARSGATYEQYF,TGCGCCAGCAGGGCCCGTAGCGGGGCTACCTACGAGCAGTACTTC
TRBJ2-7,14,TRBV7-9,NA,NA,CASSFSLTSSEQYF,TGTGCCAGCAGCTTTTCCCTCACTTCTAGCGAGCAGTACTTC
TRBJ1-6,14,TRBV27,few,TRBD1,CASSRDRGNSPLHF,TGTGCCAGCAGCCGGGACAGAGGAAATTCACCCCTCCACTTT